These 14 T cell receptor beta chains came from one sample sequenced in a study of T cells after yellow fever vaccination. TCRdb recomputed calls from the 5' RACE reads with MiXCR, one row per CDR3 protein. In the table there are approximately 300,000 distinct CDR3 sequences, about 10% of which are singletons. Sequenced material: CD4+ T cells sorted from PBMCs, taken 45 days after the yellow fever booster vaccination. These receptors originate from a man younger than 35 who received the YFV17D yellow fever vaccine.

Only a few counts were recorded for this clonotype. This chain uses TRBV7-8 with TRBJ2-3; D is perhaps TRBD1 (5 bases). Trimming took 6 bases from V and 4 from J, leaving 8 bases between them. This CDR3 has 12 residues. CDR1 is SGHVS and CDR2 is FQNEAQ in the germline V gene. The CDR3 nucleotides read TGTGCCAGCAGAACAGGTTCAGATACGCAGTATTTT. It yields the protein CASRTGSDTQYF.

The DNA of the CDR3 is TGTGCCAGCACTGGGGGGGCTGCTGATACGCAGTATTTT. Amino acids: CASTGGAADTQYF. The V call is TRBV12-3 or TRBV12-4, the J call TRBJ2-3; D possibly corresponds to TRBD2 (7 bases). V was clipped by 7 bases and J by 6 bases, with 14 bases between them. This CDR3 is built from 13 residues.

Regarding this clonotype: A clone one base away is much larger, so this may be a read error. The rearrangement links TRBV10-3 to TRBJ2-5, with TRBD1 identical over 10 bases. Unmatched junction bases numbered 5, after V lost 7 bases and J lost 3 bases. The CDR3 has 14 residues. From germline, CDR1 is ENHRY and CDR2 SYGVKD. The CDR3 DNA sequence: TGTGCCATCATCACGACAGGGGGCGAAGAGACCCAGTACTTC. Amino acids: CAIITTGGEETQYF.

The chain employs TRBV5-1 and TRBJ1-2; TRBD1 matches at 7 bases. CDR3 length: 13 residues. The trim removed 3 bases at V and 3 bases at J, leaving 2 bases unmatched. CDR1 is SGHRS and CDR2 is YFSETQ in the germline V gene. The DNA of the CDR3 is TGCGCCAGCAGCTCCGGGACAGACTATGGCTACACCTTC. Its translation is CASSSGTDYGYTF.

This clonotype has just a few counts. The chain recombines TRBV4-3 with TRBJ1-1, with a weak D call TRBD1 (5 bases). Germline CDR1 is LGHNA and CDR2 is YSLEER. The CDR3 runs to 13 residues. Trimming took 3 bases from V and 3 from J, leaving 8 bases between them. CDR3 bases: TGCGCCAGCAGCCACAGGGCCGACACTGAAGCTTTCTTT. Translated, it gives CASSHRADTEAFF.

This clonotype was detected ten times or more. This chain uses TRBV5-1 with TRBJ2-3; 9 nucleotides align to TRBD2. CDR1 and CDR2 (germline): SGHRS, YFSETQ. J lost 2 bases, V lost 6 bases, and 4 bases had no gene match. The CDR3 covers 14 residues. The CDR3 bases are TGCGCCAGCAAGGGCGGGGGGGCCACAGATACGCAGTATTTT. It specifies CASKGGGATDTQYF.

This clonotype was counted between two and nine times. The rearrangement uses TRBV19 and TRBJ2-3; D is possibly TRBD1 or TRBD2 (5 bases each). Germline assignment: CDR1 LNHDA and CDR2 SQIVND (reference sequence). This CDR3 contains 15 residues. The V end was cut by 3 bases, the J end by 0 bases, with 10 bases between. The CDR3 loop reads CASSIRGASTDTQYF. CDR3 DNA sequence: TGTGCCAGTAGTATTAGAGGGGCTAGCACAGATACGCAGTATTTT.

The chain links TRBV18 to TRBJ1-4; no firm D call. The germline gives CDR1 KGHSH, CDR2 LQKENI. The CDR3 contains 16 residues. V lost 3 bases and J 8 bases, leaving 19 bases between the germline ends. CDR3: CASSPIDGPLGEKLFF. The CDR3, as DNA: TGTGCCAGCTCACCGATAGATGGACCCTTAGGCGAAAAACTGTTTTTT.

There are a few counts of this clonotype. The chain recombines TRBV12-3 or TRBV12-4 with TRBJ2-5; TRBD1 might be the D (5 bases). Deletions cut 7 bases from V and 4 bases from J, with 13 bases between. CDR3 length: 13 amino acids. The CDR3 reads CASTQGQGETQYF. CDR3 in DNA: TGTGCCAGCACCCAAGGACAAGGAGAGACCCAGTACTTC.

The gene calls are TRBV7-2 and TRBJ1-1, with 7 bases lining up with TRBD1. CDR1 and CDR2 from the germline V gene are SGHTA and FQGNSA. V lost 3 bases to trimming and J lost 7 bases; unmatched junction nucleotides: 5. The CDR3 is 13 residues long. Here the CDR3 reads CASSLDRKLEAFF. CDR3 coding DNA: TGTGCCAGCAGCTTGGACAGGAAACTTGAAGCTTTCTTT.

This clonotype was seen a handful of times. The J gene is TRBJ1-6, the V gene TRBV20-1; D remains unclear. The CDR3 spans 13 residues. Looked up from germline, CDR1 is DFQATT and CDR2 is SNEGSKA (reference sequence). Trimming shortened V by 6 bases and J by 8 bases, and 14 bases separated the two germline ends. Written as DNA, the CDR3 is TGCAGTGCCGCCAGAACGTTGGATTCACCCCTCCACTTT. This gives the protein CSAARTLDSPLHF.

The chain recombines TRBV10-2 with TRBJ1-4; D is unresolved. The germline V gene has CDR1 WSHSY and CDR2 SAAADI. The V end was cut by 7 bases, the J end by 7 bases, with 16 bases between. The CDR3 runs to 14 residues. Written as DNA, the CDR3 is TGCGCCAGCAAGATGGGAGGCTCAGGTGAAAAACTGTTTTTT. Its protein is CASKMGGSGEKLFF.

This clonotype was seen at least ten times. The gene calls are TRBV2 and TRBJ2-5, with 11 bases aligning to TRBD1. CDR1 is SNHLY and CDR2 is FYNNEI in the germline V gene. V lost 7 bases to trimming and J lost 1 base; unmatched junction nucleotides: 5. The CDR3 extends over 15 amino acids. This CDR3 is CASTDRGQFQETQYF. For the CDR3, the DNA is TGTGCCAGCACGGACAGGGGGCAGTTCCAAGAGACCCAGTACTTC.

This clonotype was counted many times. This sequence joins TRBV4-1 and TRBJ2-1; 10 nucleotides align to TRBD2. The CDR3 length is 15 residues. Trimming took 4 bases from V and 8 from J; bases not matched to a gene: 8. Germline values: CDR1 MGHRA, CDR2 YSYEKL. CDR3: CASSPERGGLYEQFF. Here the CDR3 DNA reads TGCGCCAGCAGCCCCGAGCGGGGGGGCCTCTATGAGCAGTTCTTC.